The TCR beta chain described here comes from a study of blood T cell repertoires in COVID-19. The CDR3 consists of 15 residues. Germline loops: CDR1 LGHDT, CDR2 YNNKEL (reference sequence). V shed 5 bases, J shed 5 bases, and the junction held 7 bases outside the gene matches. In the authors' methods: Cell counts per sample came from amplifying reference gene primers. TCRdb's table, derived via immunoSEQ multiplex PCR, lists solely in-frame clones and lacks some. V and J calls plus clone size are reproduced from that table; the DNA served to infer D and trimming. The table records roughly 34,000 clones, 90% of them present only once.

This sequence originates from a man in his sixties with active COVID-19. This chain uses TRBV3-1 (or the pseudogene TRBV3-2) with TRBJ1-5; 9 bases agree with TRBD1. Sequenced input: peripheral blood. In DNA, the CDR3 is TGTGCCAGCAGCTTTTCGGACAGGGGCTATCAGCCCCAGCATTTT. Encoded protein: CASSFSDRGYQPQHF.